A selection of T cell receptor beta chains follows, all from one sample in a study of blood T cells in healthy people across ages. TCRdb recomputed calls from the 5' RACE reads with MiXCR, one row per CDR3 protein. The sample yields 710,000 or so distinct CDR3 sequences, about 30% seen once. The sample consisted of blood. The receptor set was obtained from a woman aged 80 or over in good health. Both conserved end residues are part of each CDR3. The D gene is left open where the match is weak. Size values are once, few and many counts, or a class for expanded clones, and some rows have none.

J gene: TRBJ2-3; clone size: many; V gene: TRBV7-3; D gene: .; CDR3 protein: CASSTSWRDTDTQYF; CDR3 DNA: TGTGCCAGCAGCACCTCATGGCGGGACACAGATACGCAGTATTTT
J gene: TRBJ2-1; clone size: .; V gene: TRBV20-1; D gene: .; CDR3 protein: CSARDEGRGSSYNEQFF; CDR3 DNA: TGCAGTGCTAGAGATGAAGGCAGGGGAAGCTCCTACAATGAGCAGTTCTTC
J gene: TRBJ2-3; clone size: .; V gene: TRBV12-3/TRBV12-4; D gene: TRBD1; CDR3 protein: CASSLDRANTDAQYF; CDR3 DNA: TGTGCCAGCAGTCTAGACAGGGCGAACACAGATGCGCAGTATTTT
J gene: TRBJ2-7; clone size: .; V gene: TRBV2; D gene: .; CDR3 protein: CASSPTWGYEQYF; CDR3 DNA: TGCGCCAGCAGTCCTACATGGGGTTACGAGCAGTACTTC
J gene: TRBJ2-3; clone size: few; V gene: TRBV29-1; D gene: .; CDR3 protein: CSVPGHNTDTQYF; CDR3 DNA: TGCAGCGTTCCGGGACACAACACAGATACGCAGTATTTT
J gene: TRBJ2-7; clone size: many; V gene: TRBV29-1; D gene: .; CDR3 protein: CSVEVGVGGTSPDEQYF; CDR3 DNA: TGCAGCGTTGAAGTCGGGGTTGGGGGGACTTCCCCCGACGAGCAGTACTTC
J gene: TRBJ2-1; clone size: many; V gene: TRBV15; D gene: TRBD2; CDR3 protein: CATSSLSGGANEQFF; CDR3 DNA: TGTGCCACCAGCAGTCTTAGCGGGGGGGCAAATGAGCAGTTCTTC
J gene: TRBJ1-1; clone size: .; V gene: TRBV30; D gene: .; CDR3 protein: CAWSVGARYTEAFF; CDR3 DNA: TGTGCCTGGAGTGTGGGGGCGAGGTACACTGAAGCTTTCTTT
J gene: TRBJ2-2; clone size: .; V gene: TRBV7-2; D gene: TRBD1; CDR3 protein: CASSPGQYTGERFF; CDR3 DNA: TGCGCCAGCAGCCCGGGACAGTACACCGGGGAGCGGTTTTTT
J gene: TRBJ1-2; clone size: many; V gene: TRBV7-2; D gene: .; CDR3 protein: CASSLADGYTF; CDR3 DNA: TGTGCCAGCAGCTTAGCGGATGGCTACACCTTC
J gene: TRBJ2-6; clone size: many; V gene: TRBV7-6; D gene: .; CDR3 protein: CASSLAGAGYSGANVLTF; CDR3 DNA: TGTGCCAGCAGCTTAGCCGGGGCAGGATACTCTGGGGCCAACGTCCTGACTTTC
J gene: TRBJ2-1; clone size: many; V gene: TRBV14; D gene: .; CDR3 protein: CASSWGLVPDPVSQFTEQFF; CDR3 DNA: TGTGCCAGCAGCTGGGGCCTGGTCCCTGATCCAGTTAGTCAATTCACTGAGCAGTTCTTC
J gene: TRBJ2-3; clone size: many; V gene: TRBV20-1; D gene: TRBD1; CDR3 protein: CSARETGGGHTQYF; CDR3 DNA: TGCAGTGCTAGGGAGACAGGGGGCGGGCATACGCAGTATTTT
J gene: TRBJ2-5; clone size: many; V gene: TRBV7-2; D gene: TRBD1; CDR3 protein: CASSSYRGGDQAQETQYF; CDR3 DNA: TGTGCCAGCAGCTCCTACAGGGGTGGGGACCAAGCCCAAGAGACCCAGTACTTC
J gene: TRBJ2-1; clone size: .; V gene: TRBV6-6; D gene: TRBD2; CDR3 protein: CASTLSGDEQFF; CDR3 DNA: TGTGCCAGCACCCTTAGCGGGGATGAGCAGTTCTTC
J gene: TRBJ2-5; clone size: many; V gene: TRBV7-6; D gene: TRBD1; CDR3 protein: CASSLVSRGETQYF; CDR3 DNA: TGTGCCAGCAGCTTAGTGTCCAGGGGGGAGACCCAGTACTTC
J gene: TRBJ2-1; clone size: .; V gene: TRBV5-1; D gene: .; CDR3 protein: CASSYEANEQFF; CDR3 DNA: TGCGCCAGCAGCTATGAAGCCAATGAGCAGTTCTTC
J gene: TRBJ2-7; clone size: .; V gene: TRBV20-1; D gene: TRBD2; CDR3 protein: CSARGRTLAGGNYEQYF; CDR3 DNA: TGCAGTGCTAGAGGCCGGACCCTAGCGGGAGGCAACTACGAGCAGTACTTC
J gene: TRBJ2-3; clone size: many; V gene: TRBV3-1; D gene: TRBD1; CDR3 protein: CASSRTTGGTDTQYF; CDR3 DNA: TGTGCCAGCAGCCGCACCACAGGGGGCACAGATACGCAGTATTTT
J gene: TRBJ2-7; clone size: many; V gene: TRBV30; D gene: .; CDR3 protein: CAWKGAYEQYF; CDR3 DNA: TGTGCCTGGAAGGGGGCCTACGAGCAGTACTTC
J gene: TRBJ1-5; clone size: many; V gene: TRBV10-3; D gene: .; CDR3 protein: CAISEAFQGYQPQHF; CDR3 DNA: TGTGCCATCAGTGAGGCATTTCAGGGGTATCAGCCCCAGCATTTT
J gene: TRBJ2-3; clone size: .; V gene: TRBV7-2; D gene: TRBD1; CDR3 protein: CASSLNRGQDTQYF; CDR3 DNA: TGTGCCAGCAGCTTAAACAGGGGGCAAGATACGCAGTATTTT
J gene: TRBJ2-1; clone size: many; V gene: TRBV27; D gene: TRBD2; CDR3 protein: CASLKLGLAGAGYNEQFF; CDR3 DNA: TGTGCCAGCCTCAAATTGGGACTAGCGGGGGCGGGATACAATGAGCAGTTCTTC
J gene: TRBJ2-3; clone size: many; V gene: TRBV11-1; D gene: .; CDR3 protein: CASSKPAPGATADTQYF; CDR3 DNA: TGTGCCAGCAGCAAACCAGCCCCGGGGGCTACGGCAGATACGCAGTATTTT
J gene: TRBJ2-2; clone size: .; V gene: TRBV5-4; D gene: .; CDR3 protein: CASSLEQLNTGELFF; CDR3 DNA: TGTGCCAGCAGCTTGGAACAGCTGAACACCGGGGAGCTGTTTTTT
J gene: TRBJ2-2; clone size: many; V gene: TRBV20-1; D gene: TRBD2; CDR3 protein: CSAPSPLAGNTGELFF; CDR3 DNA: TGCAGTGCCCCGTCCCCGCTAGCGGGGAACACCGGGGAGCTGTTTTTT
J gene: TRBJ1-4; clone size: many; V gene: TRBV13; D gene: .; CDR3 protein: CASSLSLTGDIITTNEKLFF; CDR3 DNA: TGTGCCAGCAGCTTATCCTTGACCGGCGATATTATAACAACTAATGAAAAACTGTTTTTT
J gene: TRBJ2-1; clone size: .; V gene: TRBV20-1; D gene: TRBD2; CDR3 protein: CSASLAGGGVNEQFF; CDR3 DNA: TGCAGTGCTTCTCTAGCGGGGGGAGGGGTAAATGAGCAGTTCTTC
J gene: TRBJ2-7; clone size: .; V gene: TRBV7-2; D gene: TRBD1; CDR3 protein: CASSLGPGGVTYNEQYF; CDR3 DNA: TGTGCCAGCAGCTTAGGGCCAGGGGGCGTCACCTACAATGAGCAGTACTTC
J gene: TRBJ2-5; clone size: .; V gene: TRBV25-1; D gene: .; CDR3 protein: CASSNPGNQETQYF; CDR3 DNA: TGTGCCAGCAGTAACCCAGGGAACCAAGAGACCCAGTACTTC
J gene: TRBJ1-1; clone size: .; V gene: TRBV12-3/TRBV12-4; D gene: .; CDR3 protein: CASSLAGQGRPEAFF; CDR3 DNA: TGTGCCAGCAGTTTAGCCGGGCAGGGACGGCCTGAAGCTTTCTTT
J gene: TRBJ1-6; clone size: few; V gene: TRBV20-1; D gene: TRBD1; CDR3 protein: CSARDGDRVNSPLHF; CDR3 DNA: TGCAGTGCTAGAGATGGGGACAGGGTCAATTCACCCCTCCACTTT
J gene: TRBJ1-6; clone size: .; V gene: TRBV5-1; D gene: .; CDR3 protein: CASSLVGGGGNSPLHF; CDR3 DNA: TGCGCCAGCAGCTTAGTAGGCGGGGGTGGTAATTCACCCCTCCACTTT
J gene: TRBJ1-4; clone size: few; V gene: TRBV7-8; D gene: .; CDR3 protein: CASSLGAGAEKLFF; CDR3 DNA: TGTGCCAGCAGCTTAGGTGCGGGGGCGGAAAAACTGTTTTTT
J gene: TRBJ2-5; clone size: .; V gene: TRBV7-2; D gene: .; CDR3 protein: CASRRAEETQYF; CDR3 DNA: TGTGCCAGCCGCAGGGCGGAGGAGACCCAGTACTTC
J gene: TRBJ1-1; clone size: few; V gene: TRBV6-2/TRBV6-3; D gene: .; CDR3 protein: CASSYPYGEAFF; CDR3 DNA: TGTGCCAGCAGTTACCCATACGGGGAAGCTTTCTTT
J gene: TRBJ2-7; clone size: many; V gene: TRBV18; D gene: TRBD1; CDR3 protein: CASYAGTGPYEQYF; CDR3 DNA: TGTGCCAGCTACGCCGGGACAGGACCTTACGAGCAGTACTTC